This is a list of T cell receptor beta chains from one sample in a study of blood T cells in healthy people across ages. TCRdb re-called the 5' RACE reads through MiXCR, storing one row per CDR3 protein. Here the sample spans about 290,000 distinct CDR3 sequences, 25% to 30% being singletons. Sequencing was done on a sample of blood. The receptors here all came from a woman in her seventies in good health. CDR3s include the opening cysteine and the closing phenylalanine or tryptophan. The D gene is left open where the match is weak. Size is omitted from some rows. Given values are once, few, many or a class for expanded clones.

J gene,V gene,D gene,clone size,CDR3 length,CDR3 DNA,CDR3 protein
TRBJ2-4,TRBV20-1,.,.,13,TGCAGTTCCAGGGTTCTAGCCAAAAACATTCAGTACTTC,CSSRVLAKNIQYF
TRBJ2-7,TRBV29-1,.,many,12,TGCAGCGTGGACGGACAGCAGGGCGAGCAGTACTTC,CSVDGQQGEQYF
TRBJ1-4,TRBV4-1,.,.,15,TGCGCCAGCAGCCAAAGCGCCGGGGGGGGAGAAAAACTGTTTTTT,CASSQSAGGGEKLFF
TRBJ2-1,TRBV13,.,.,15,TGTGCCAGCAGCTTATTTAGGGGTAGGATATATGAGCAGTTCTTC,CASSLFRGRIYEQFF
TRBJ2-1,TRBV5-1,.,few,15,TGCGCCAGCAGCTTAAACGGGGGCGCCTACAATGAGCAGTTCTTC,CASSLNGGAYNEQFF
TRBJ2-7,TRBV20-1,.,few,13,TGCAGTGCCCAAGCGGAGAGCTCCTACGAGCAGTACTTC,CSAQAESSYEQYF
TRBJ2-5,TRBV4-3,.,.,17,TGCGCCAGCAGCCAAGAGTGGAGCGCCCCCAGAGGGGAGACCCAGTACTTC,CASSQEWSAPRGETQYF
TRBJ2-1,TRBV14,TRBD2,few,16,TGTGCCAGCAGCCAACTAGCGGGCACTCATCGTAATGAGCAGTTCTTC,CASSQLAGTHRNEQFF
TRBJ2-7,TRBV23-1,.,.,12,TGCGCCAGCAGTCGTCAATGGGGGAGCCAGTACTTC,CASSRQWGSQYF
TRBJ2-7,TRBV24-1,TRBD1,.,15,TGTGCCACCAGTGATAGCGGGACAGGGAACTACGAGCAGTACTTC,CATSDSGTGNYEQYF
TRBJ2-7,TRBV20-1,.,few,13,TGCAGTGCTACGCCCTCGGGGTCGAACGAGCAGTACTTC,CSATPSGSNEQYF
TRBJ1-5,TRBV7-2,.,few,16,TGTGCCAGCAGCTTAGTGAAGCCCTTCTGGAATCAGCCCCAGCATTTT,CASSLVKPFWNQPQHF
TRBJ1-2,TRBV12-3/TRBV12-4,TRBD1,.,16,TGTGCCAGCAGTTTAGGGACAGGGGCTCTTCGGAATGGCTACACCTTC,CASSLGTGALRNGYTF
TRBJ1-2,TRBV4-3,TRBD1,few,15,TGCGCCAGCAGCCAAGATACAGGGGGCAACCGTGGCTACACCTTC,CASSQDTGGNRGYTF
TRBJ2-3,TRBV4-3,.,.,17,TGCGCCAGCAGCCAAGAACAGGGACTGAGCCGCCCAGATACGCAGTATTTT,CASSQEQGLSRPDTQYF
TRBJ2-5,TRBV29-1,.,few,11,TGCAGCGTTGAGTTTCGCGAGACCCAGTACTTC,CSVEFRETQYF
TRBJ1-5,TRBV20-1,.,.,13,TGCAGTGCTCCACTGACTGGGGGTCAGCCCCAGCATTTT,CSAPLTGGQPQHF
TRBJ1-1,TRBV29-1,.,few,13,TGCAGCGTTGAACCCCACTCCCGGAGGGAAGCTTTCTTT,CSVEPHSRREAFF
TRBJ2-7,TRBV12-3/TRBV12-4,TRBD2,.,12,TGTGCCAGCAGGGGACTAGACTCCGAGCAGTACTTC,CASRGLDSEQYF
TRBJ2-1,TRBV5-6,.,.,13,TGTGCCAGCAGCTTGGGGGAAGTCGATGAGCAGTTCTTC,CASSLGEVDEQFF
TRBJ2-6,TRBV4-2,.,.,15,TGTGCCAGCGCTGAGGGAACTGCTGGGGCCAACGTCCTGACTTTC,CASAEGTAGANVLTF
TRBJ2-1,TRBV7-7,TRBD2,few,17,TGTGCTAGCAGCCTCTACCCCGGGACTAGCGGCAACAATGAGCAGTTCTTC,CASSLYPGTSGNNEQFF
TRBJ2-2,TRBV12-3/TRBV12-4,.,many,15,TGTGCCAGCAGACATCAGGGGTCGAACACCGGGGAGCTGTTTTTT,CASRHQGSNTGELFF
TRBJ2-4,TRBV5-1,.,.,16,TGCGCCAGCAGCGCTGGAGGGACTGAAGCCAAAAACATTCAGTACTTC,CASSAGGTEAKNIQYF
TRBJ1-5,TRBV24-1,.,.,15,TGTGCCACCAGTGAAGGGTACCATAGCAATCAGCCCCAGCATTTT,CATSEGYHSNQPQHF
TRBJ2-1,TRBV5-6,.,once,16,TGTGCCAGCAGCTTGGAAGGGGTGAGCTCCTACAATGAGCAGTTCTTC,CASSLEGVSSYNEQFF
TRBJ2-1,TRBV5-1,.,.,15,TGCGCCAGCAGCTTGGACGAACGGACCTACAATGAGCAGTTCTTC,CASSLDERTYNEQFF
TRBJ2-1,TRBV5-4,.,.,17,TGTGCCAGCAGCTTGGCCCGGGGGGCCCTCATCTACAATGAGCAGTTCTTC,CASSLARGALIYNEQFF
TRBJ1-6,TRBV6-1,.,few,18,TGTGCCAGCAGTGCCCGGGTTGGGGCGAGCTCCTATAATTCACCCCTCCACTTT,CASSARVGASSYNSPLHF
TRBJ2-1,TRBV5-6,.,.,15,TGTGCCAGCAGCTTGGGGGCGAGAGATGCCAATGAGCAGTTCTTC,CASSLGARDANEQFF
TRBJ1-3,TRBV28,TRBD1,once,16,TGTGCCAGCAGTTTGACCGGGACAGGGTACGGAAACACCATATATTTT,CASSLTGTGYGNTIYF
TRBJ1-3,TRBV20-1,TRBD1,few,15,TGCAGTGCTAGGCCGGACAGGAACTCTGGAAACACCATATATTTT,CSARPDRNSGNTIYF
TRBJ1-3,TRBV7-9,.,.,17,TGTGCCAGCAGCCTCCCCGGAGGTCGGGACTCTGGAAACACCATATATTTT,CASSLPGGRDSGNTIYF
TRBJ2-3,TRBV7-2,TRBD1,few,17,TGTGCCAGCAGCCTCCGGGACAGGGTATATGGCACAGATACGCAGTATTTT,CASSLRDRVYGTDTQYF
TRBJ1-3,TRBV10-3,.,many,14,TGTGCCACCTCGACCGGGGGGACTGGAAACACCATATATTTT,CATSTGGTGNTIYF
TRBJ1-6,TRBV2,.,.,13,TGTGCCAGCAAGGAGACAGTAAGTTCACCCCTCCACTTT,CASKETVSSPLHF
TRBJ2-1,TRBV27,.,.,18,TGTGCCAGCAGCAAACATGCCAGGGGGAGGGGTTCCTACAATGAGCAGTTCTTC,CASSKHARGRGSYNEQFF
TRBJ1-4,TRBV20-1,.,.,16,TGCAGTGCTAGAGATCGACAGTTCGCAACTAATGAAAAACTGTTTTTT,CSARDRQFATNEKLFF
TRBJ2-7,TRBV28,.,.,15,TGTGCCAGCAGTTTATATGGGGGACTTTCCTACGAGCAGTACTTC,CASSLYGGLSYEQYF
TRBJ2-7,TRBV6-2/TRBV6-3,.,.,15,TGTGCCAGCAAACCGGTGGGCCTCTTCTCGGACGAGCAGTACTTC,CASKPVGLFSDEQYF
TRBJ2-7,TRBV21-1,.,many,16,TGTGCCAGCAGCGCCCGACGGCGGCCAAGCTCCTACGAGCAGTACTTC,CASSARRRPSSYEQYF
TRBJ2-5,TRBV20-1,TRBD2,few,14,TGCAGTGCTTCCGGGACTAGTGGGGAGGGGACCCAGTACTTC,CSASGTSGEGTQYF
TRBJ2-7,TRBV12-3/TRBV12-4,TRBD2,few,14,TGTGCCAGCAGGTTAGCGGGAGTCCTGTTGGAGCAGTACTTC,CASRLAGVLLEQYF
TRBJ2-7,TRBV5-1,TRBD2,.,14,TGCGCCAGCAGCTTGTCGAGGACTAGTTTCGAGCAGTACTTC,CASSLSRTSFEQYF
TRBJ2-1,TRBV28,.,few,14,TGTGCCAGCAGTTTGGTAGGGTACGCTTCGGAGGAGTTCTTC,CASSLVGYASEEFF
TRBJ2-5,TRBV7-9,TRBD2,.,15,TGTGCCAGCAGCTTTCACGGGAGCGGGGGAGAGACCCAGTACTTC,CASSFHGSGGETQYF
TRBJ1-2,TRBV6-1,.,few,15,TGTGCCAGCAGTCCCCAACCCGGCCTTAACTATGGCTACACCTTC,CASSPQPGLNYGYTF
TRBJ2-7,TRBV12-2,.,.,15,TGTGCAAGTCGCTCCCCCCGGAAAGGGGGCGGCGAGCAGTACTTC,CASRSPRKGGGEQYF
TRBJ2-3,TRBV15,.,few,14,TGTGCCACCAGCAGAGATTCTGGGACAGATACGCAGTATTTT,CATSRDSGTDTQYF
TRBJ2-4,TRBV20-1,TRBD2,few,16,TGCAGTGCTAGTCAACTGGGCGGGGGGGCCAAAGACATTCAGTACTTC,CSASQLGGGAKDIQYF
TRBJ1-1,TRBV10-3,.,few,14,TGTGCCATCAGTACCCCAGGCCCGAACACTGAAGCTTTCTTT,CAISTPGPNTEAFF
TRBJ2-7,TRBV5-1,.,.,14,TGCGCCAGCAGCCCCCCGGATGTCTTGTACGAGCAGTACTTC,CASSPPDVLYEQYF
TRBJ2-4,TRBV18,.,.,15,TGTGCCAGCTCACCACCGACAGTAGCCAAAAACATTCAGTACTTC,CASSPPTVAKNIQYF
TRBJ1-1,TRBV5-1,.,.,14,TGCGCCAGCAGACAACAGGAGATGAACACTGAAGCTTTCTTT,CASRQQEMNTEAFF
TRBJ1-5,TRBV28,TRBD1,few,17,TGTGCCAGCAGTCTCCACCGGGACAGGGGGAACAATCAGCCCCAGCATTTT,CASSLHRDRGNNQPQHF
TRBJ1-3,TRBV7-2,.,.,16,TGTGCCAGCAGCTTAGATCCGGGGATCTCTGGAAACACCATATATTTT,CASSLDPGISGNTIYF
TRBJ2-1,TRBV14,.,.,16,TGTGCCAGCAGCCAATTTGGTTGGCTAGTTAGTGACGAGCAGTTCTTC,CASSQFGWLVSDEQFF
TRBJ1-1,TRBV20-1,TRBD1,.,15,TGCAGTGCTAGAGATAGGCACAGGGGGCAAACTGAAGCTTTCTTT,CSARDRHRGQTEAFF
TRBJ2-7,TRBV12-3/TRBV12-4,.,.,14,TGTGCCAGCAGCACCAGCCGGGCCCAAAACGAGCAGTACTTC,CASSTSRAQNEQYF